This T cell receptor beta chain was found in a study of T-cell reconstitution after alpha-beta-depleted transplantation in children (dated by TCRdb to about 2016). Context from the whole study: Using TCR repertoire profiling, the study quantitatively followed how T-cell immune reconstitution unfolded in children after TCRalphabeta/CD19-depleted allogeneic hematopoietic cell transplantation.

Results the study describes overall, beyond this receptor: The apparently early alphabetaT-cell count recovery about two months after transplant was reportedly dependent on only several hundred rapidly expanded clones derived from non-depleted graft cells. The frequencies of hyperexpanded clones fell over the following months, and after one year, T-cell counts and TCRbeta diversity were mostly attributed to newly produced T cells. The high TCRbeta diversity at day 60 in some patients was ascribed to recipient T cells and intrathymic progenitors that had survived conditioning.

This clonotype was counted many times. Its binding antigen is unknown. No much larger clone is present one base from it, and per-base qualities are unavailable. Reading the label with the study, this specimen's treatment or condition is: allogeneic hematopoietic cell transplantation with graft depleted of TCRalphabeta T cells and CD19 B cells. The children who served as transplant recipients had been given grafts of TCRalphabeta/CD19-depleted allogeneic hematopoietic cells. The germline V gene specifies SNHLY as CDR1 and FYNNEI as CDR2. At the junction V is shortened by 4 bases and J by 0 bases, with 15 bases in between. The CDR3 runs 16 residues from the cysteine to the phenylalanine. Solely the CDR3 DNA is kept, with 48 bases framed from the first base. Libraries were made using PCR. Sequencer: Illumina HiSeq 2500. To normalize quantification of the TCRbeta repertoire, the TCR libraries were built with molecular barcoding that relied on unique molecular identifiers. In-frame beta chains were kept once TCRdb had trimmed the public reads at Q25 with fastp and called clones with MiXCR. When rows share a CDR3 protein, they turn into one entry using the most common DNA and genes. The sample table shows about 170,000 distinct CDR3 sequences, and around 10% are seen once. 13% of the sample is in the top ten clones.

The chain is encoded by TRBV2 joined to TRBJ1-1; the D gene identity is not certain. The sequence was obtained from a boy younger than 10 with acute myeloid leukemia, due to receive a stem cell transplant. Sequenced material: PBMCs, taken before TCRalphabeta/CD19-depleted stem cell transplant. The nucleotides are TGTGCCAGCAGTGCCCCCCAAGGGTTTTTGAACACTGAAGCTTTCTTT. It encodes CASSAPQGFLNTEAFF.